The next 9 T cell receptor beta chains were all read from a single sample in a study of Ad26.COV2.S vaccination and SARS-CoV-2 variants. Only in-frame clones appear in the TCRdb table, and some are missing; sequencing was by immunoSEQ multiplex PCR. Of 400,000 to 450,000 clones in the sample, approximately 90% were seen once. Treatment: roughly 20 received Ad26.COV2.S at low or high dose, single or two shots; five or six received placebo; per-sample allocation not given. The study sampled participants on day 63 after the first vaccine or placebo injection. The sample consisted of peripheral blood, taken in a trial of Ad26.COV2.S vaccine versus placebo. These receptors all stem from a person between 18 and 60 years old who received the Ad26.COV2.S COVID-19 vaccine or a placebo.

This chain joins TRBV6-2 or TRBV6-3 and TRBJ2-7; D gene unclear. Germline V lookup: CDR1 MNHEY, CDR2 SVGEGT. V was pared by 0 bases and J by 4 bases, with 19 bases between. CDR3 size: 17 residues. Here the CDR3 DNA reads TGTGCCAGCAGTTACTCCAGGACCTACCCTGAGGAATACGAGCAGTACTTC. It encodes CASSYSRTYPEEYEQYF.

This clone has only a few counts. The chain has TRBV5-6 and TRBJ2-1; D possibly corresponds to TRBD2 (6 bases). V was pared by 2 bases and J by 4 bases, with 13 bases between. This CDR3 contains 15 residues. From germline, CDR1 is SGHDT and CDR2 YYEEEE. This chain's CDR3 is CASSFGGNQYNEQFF. DNA of the CDR3: TGTGCCAGCAGCTTTGGGGGGAATCAATACAATGAGCAGTTCTTC.

This clone turned up a few times. The V and J genes are TRBV5-5 and TRBJ2-1; D unclear. The CDR3 covers 15 residues. V was pared by 0 bases and J by 9 bases, with 16 bases between. Germline-derived CDR1 and CDR2 are SGHKS and YYEKEE (reference sequence). The CDR3 coding sequence is TGTGCCAGCAGCTTGGTTGTGACGGATGGATCTGAGCAGTTCTTC. Translating it yields CASSLVVTDGSEQFF.

V usage is TRBV10-3 and J usage is TRBJ1-1; possible D gene TRBD1, 6 bases. This CDR3 is 14 amino acids long. Germline assignment: CDR1 ENHRY and CDR2 SYGVKD. The V and J ends lost 5 bases and 1 base respectively, with 11 bases between them. The CDR3 DNA follows: TGTGCCATCAGTAGAATGACAGGGAACACTGAAGCTTTCTTT. This translates into CAISRMTGNTEAFF.

The genes are TRBV19 and TRBJ1-5, with 8 bases that match TRBD1. Looked up from germline, CDR1 is LNHDA and CDR2 is SQIVND (reference sequence). This CDR3 region has 15 residues. Losses at the gene ends were 5 bases for V and 2 bases for J; bases not matched to a gene: 5. The CDR3 region has the DNA TGTGCCAGTAGTCTGGACAGGGTAGGCAATCAGCCCCAGCATTTT. Its translation is CASSLDRVGNQPQHF.

This rearrangement joins TRBV4-1 to TRBJ1-2; D is possibly TRBD1 (6 bases). The CDR3 sequence is 14 residues long. Germline CDR1 reads MGHRA; CDR2 reads YSYEKL. V was clipped by 2 bases and J by 7 bases, with 14 bases between them. The CDR3: CASSQPGTLFGYTF. The CDR3, as DNA: TGCGCCAGCAGCCAACCCGGGACACTTTTTGGCTACACCTTC.

The gene calls are TRBV28 and TRBJ2-5; 7 bases line up with TRBD2. The V gene end was trimmed by 5 bases and the J gene end by 5 bases; junction bases not matched to a gene: 5. This CDR3 region has 13 residues. Germline assignment: CDR1 MDHEN and CDR2 SYDVKM. DNA of the CDR3: TGTGCCAGCAGTGTCGGGGGAGGGGAGACCCAGTACTTC. Its protein product is CASSVGGGETQYF.

This clone was seen just once. The chain is built from TRBV29-1 and TRBJ1-2, with a tentative D call TRBD1 (5 bases). With 7 bases removed from V and 2 bases from J, the gap between germline ends came to 8 bases. CDR3 size: 11 residues. CDR1 and CDR2 from the germline V gene are SQVTM and ANQGSEA. CDR3 residues: CSGRDNYGYTF. The CDR3 DNA reads TGCAGCGGTCGGGACAACTATGGCTACACCTTC.

This clone was recorded once. This sequence joins TRBV2 and TRBJ2-7; D possibly corresponds to TRBD1 (5 bases). Looked up from germline, CDR1 is SNHLY and CDR2 is FYNNEI. V gave up 3 bases and J gave up 4 bases, with 13 bases separating them. This CDR3 has 14 amino acids. CDR3 in DNA: TGTGCCAGCAGTGAGGGCAGGGTCTTTTACGAGCAGTACTTC. Translation: CASSEGRVFYEQYF.